This TCR beta chain was sequenced in a study of shared T cell receptors in the human thymus. TCRdb's table, derived via immunoSEQ multiplex PCR, lists solely in-frame clones and lacks some. The data hold some 700,000 clones, with 80% to 90% observed a single time. There are 15 residues in the CDR3. The germline CDR1 and CDR2 sequences are SGHDT and YYEEEE. Trimming cost V 5 bases and J 2 bases, with 16 bases left between them. The sample was also linked to a second study, of human thymus T cells. As reported in that work: Blood and thymic repertoires both appeared biased in V and J gene usage.

This sequence originates from a girl under two years old with a congenital heart defect. This chain joins TRBV5-6 and TRBJ1-1, with D possibly TRBD1 on 6 matching bases. The sample comprised thymocytes. The CDR3 loop reads CASRPPRDTNTEAFF. CDR3 nucleotides: TGTGCCAGCAGACCACCCCGGGACACTAACACTGAAGCTTTCTTT.